This passage covers 5 T cell receptor beta chains from one sample sequenced in a study of blood T cell repertoires in COVID-19. Repertoires were generated with immunoSEQ multiplex PCR, while TCRdb's copy carries only in-frame clones and drops some. Found here are tens of thousands of clones, 80% to 95% of them singletons; the top ten hold around 3.2%. What was sequenced was peripheral blood. These receptors all come from a woman aged 70-85 years with active COVID-19.

J is TRBJ1-3 and V is TRBV4-2, with a weak D call TRBD1 (6 bases). Germline V CDR1 and CDR2: LGHNA, YNFKEQ. V lost 3 bases and J 0 bases, leaving 27 bases between the germline ends. The CDR3 loop spans 21 amino acids. This CDR3 reads CASSQKSYVRDTISSGNTIYF. In DNA, the CDR3 is TGTGCCAGCAGCCAGAAGTCCTATGTCCGGGACACAATCTCCTCTGGAAACACCATATATTTT.

The chain has TRBV2 and TRBJ2-5, with D maybe TRBD1 (5 bases). V gave up 6 bases and J gave up 2 bases, with 13 bases separating them. There are 14 residues in the CDR3. Germline V CDR1 and CDR2: SNHLY, FYNNEI. This CDR3 is CASRPGHRQETQYF. In DNA, the CDR3 is TGTGCCAGCAGACCAGGACACAGACAAGAGACCCAGTACTTC.

The rearrangement joins TRBV10-2 to TRBJ1-2; weak D call: TRBD1 (5 bases). Germline lookup yields CDR1 WSHSY and CDR2 SAAADI. The CDR3 totals 15 residues. V was cut by 3 bases and J by 4 bases, with 15 bases left in between. The CDR3 here is CASSETGDETYGYTF. DNA for the CDR3: TGCGCCAGCAGTGAAACGGGGGATGAAACCTATGGCTACACCTTC.

V is TRBV27 and J is TRBJ2-7; 9 nucleotides line up with TRBD1. V shed 6 bases, J shed 4 bases, and the junction held 4 bases outside the gene matches. The CDR3 has 13 amino acids. CDR1 and CDR2 (germline): MNHEY, SMNVEV (reference sequence). The CDR3 sequence: CASRETGGYEQYF. The CDR3 bases are TGTGCCAGCAGAGAGACAGGGGGGTACGAGCAGTACTTC.

The gene calls are TRBV7-2 and TRBJ1-2, with 12 bases fitting TRBD1. CDR3 length: 15 amino acids. The trim removed 4 bases at V and 7 bases at J, leaving 7 bases unmatched. The V gene's germline CDR1 is SGHTA and CDR2 FQGNSA. The CDR3 region is CASSWGQGAKGGYTF. CDR3 coding DNA: TGTGCCAGCAGCTGGGGACAGGGGGCGAAAGGTGGCTACACCTTC. Based on the CDR3 plus reference TRBV7-2 and TRBJ1-2, the full variable domain is GAGVSQSPSNKVTEKGKDVELRCDPISGHTALYWYRQSLGQGLEFLIYFQGNSAPDKSGLPSDRFSAERTGGSVSTLTIQRTQQEDSAVYLCASSWGQGAKGGYTFGSGTRLTVV.